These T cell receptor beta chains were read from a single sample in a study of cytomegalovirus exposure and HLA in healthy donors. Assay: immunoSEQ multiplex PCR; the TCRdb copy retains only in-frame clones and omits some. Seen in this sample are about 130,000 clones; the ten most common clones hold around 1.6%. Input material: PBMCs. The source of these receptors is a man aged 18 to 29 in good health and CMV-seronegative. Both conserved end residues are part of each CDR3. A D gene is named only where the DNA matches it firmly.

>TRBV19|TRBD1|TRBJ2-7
TGTGCCAGTACCGGACAAGAGGGGGCCAATAGTCGTCAGTACTTC
CASTGQEGANSRQYF
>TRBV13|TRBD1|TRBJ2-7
TGTGCCAGCAGCCCAGGGACAAGGACAGGGGGTTACGAGCAGTACTTC
CASSPGTRTGGYEQYF
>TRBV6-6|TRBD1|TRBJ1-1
TGTGCCAGCACCCCAGGGGGCCGGACTGAAGCTTTCTTT
CASTPGGRTEAFF
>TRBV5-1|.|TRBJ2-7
TGCGCCAGCAGCTTGCTTGGACAGTTCTACGAGCAGTACTTC
CASSLLGQFYEQYF
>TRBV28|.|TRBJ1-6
TGTGCCAGCAGTTTATCGACAGGTTCTAATTCACCCCTCCACTTT
CASSLSTGSNSPLHF
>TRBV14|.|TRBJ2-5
TGTGCCAGCAGCGCCGGGGAGACCCAGTACTTC
CASSAGETQYF
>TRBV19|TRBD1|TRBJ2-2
TGTGCCAGTAGTATTCGTCGACAGGGGGGAACCGGGGAGCTGTTTTTT
CASSIRRQGGTGELFF
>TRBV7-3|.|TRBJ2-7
TGTGCCAGCAGCTTAACGCCGGGCGAGCAGTACTTC
CASSLTPGEQYF
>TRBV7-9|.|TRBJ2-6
TGTGCCAGCAGCTTTCTCCTCTCTGGGGCCAACGTCCTGACTTTC
CASSFLLSGANVLTF
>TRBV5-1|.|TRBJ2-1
TGCGCCAGCAGCTTGGCGGCGGGAACGAGCTCCTACAATGAGCAGTTCTTC
CASSLAAGTSSYNEQFF
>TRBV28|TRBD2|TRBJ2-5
TGTGCCAGCAGTTTCCTAGCGGGAGTGAAGGAGACCCAGTACTTC
CASSFLAGVKETQYF
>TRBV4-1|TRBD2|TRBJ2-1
TGCGCCAGCAGCCAAGTCAGCGGGGGGGCCGGTGAGCAGTTCTTC
CASSQVSGGAGEQFF
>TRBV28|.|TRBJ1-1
TGTGCGACCCCTCCTCCAGGGGCGGGCAACACTGAAGCTTTCTTT
CATPPPGAGNTEAFF
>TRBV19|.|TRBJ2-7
TGTGCCAGTAGTATGTCCCGAGGGCGTGAGCAGTACTTC
CASSMSRGREQYF
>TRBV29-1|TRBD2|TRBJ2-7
TGCAGCGTTGAAGATCGAACTAGCGGGAGCTACGAGCAGTACTTC
CSVEDRTSGSYEQYF
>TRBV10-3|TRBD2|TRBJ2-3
TGTGCCATCAGGGCGGGAGGGCCGGTGGGGCAGTATTTT
CAIRAGGPVGQYF
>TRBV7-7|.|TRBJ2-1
TGTGCTAGCAGCTTATTTCAACTGGGGGCCTACTACAATGAGCAGTTCTTC
CASSLFQLGAYYNEQFF
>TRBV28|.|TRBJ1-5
TGTGCCAGCAGTCGTTACCGGGAGCAGCCCCAGCATTTT
CASSRYREQPQHF
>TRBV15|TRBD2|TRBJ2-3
TGTGCCACCAGGACTAGCGGGACAGATACGCAGTATTTT
CATRTSGTDTQYF
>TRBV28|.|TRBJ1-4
TGTGCCAGCAGCCTAGGGGGTAGGGTGGAAAAACTGTTTTTT
CASSLGGRVEKLFF
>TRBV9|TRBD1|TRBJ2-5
TGTGCCAGCAGCGGGGACAGGGTGGGAGAGCAGTACTTC
CASSGDRVGEQYF
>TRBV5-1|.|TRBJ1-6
TGCGCCAGCAGCTTGTCAGACAGCCGCTATAATTCACCCCTCCACTTT
CASSLSDSRYNSPLHF
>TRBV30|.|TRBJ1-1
TGTGCCTGGATAACAGTGAACACTGAAGCTTTCTTT
CAWITVNTEAFF
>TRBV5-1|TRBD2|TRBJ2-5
TGCGCCAGCAGTTTTAGCGGGGGGGCGTTTGAGACCCAGTACTTC
CASSFSGGAFETQYF
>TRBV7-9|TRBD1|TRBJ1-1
TGTGCCAGCAGCTTAGAGAATACAGGGGGGGCTGAAGCTTTCTTT
CASSLENTGGAEAFF
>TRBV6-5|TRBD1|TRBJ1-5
TGTGCCAGCAGTCCCGGGACAGGGTATCAGCCCCAGCATTTT
CASSPGTGYQPQHF
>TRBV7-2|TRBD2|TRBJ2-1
TGTGCCAGCAGCTTAGTGACAGCGGGGAATGAGCAGTTCTTC
CASSLVTAGNEQFF
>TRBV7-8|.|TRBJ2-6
TGTGCCAGCAGCCCGACAGGTATCCAGTCTGGGGCCAACGTCCTGACTTTC
CASSPTGIQSGANVLTF
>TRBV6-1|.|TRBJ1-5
TGTGCCAGCAGTGAAACGTTGGAGGGTAGAGCTTATAGCAATCAGCCCCAGCATTTT
CASSETLEGRAYSNQPQHF
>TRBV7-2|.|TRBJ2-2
TGTGCCAGCAGCTTCGGCCAGGGGGACTTCCTAGCGAACACCGGGGAGCTGTTTTTT
CASSFGQGDFLANTGELFF
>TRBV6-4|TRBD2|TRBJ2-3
TGTGCCAGCAGTGAGCTAGCGGGAGGAGATACGCAGTATTTT
CASSELAGGDTQYF
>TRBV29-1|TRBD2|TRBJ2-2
TGCAGCGGGGGGGGTAGGTTCGGGGAGCTGTTTTTT
CSGGGRFGELFF
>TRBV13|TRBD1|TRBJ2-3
TGTGCCAGCAGCTTAAGGGACAGTCCCACAGATACGCAGTATTTT
CASSLRDSPTDTQYF
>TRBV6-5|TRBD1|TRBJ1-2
TGTGCCAGCAGTCCCGGGACAGGGGCTAACTATGGCTACACCTTC
CASSPGTGANYGYTF
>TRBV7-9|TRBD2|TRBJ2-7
TGTGCCAGCAGCGGAACCAGAGCGGGAGAAGCCCACGAGCAGTACTTC
CASSGTRAGEAHEQYF
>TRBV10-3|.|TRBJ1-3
TGTGCCATCAGACCGACAGTCGGATCTGGAAACACCATATATTTT
CAIRPTVGSGNTIYF
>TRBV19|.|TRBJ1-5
TGTGCCAGTAGTATAGCCCAGGGTAGTCGCAATCAGCCCCAGCATTTT
CASSIAQGSRNQPQHF
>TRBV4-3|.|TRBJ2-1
TGCGCCAGCAGCCAAGGGCCCTCTTCCCATGAGCAGTTCTTC
CASSQGPSSHEQFF
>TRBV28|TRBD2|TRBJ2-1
TGTGCCAGCAGAACCGTTAAGCGGGGACAGCAGTTCTTC
CASRTVKRGQQFF
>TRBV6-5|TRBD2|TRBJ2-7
TGTGCCAGCAGGGGGGATGGGGGGGTCCACGAGCAGTACTTC
CASRGDGGVHEQYF
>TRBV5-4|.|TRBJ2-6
TGTGCCAGCAGCTTGAACAGGAACTCTGGGGCCAACGTCCTGACTTTC
CASSLNRNSGANVLTF
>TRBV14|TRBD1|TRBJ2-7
TGTGCCAGCAGGCCCTCAGGGGGCCGATACGAGCAGTACTTC
CASRPSGGRYEQYF
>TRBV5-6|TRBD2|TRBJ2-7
TGTGCCAGCAGCTTTGGGGCTAGCGGGGGACGCTCCTACGAGCAGTACTTC
CASSFGASGGRSYEQYF
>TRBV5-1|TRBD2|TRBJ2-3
TGCGCCAGCAGCATGCGGGGGGTGAGCACAGATACGCAGTATTTT
CASSMRGVSTDTQYF
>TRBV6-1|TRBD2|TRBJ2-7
TGTGCCAGCAGTGGTTCAATAGCGGGAGGGTTAGGGGAGCAGTACTTC
CASSGSIAGGLGEQYF
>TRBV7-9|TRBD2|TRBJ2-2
TGTGCCAGCAGCTCACTCCTAGCGGGGAGAACCGGGGAGCTGTTTTTT
CASSSLLAGRTGELFF
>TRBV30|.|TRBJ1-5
TGTGCCTGGCGACAGGCGCTTAATCAGCCCCAGCATTTT
CAWRQALNQPQHF
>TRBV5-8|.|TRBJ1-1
TGTGCCAGCAGCTTTTGGTCATCCGGCACTGAAGCTTTCTTT
CASSFWSSGTEAFF
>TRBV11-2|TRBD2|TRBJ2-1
TGTGCCAGCAGCTTAGTGGGACTAGCGGGGGGCTACAATGAGCAGTTCTTC
CASSLVGLAGGYNEQFF
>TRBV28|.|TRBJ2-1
TGTGCCAGCACCTGGAGCACCTCGTACAATGAGCAGTTCTTC
CASTWSTSYNEQFF
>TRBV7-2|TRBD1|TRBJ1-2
TGTGCCAGCAGCCCCCGGACAGGGGTAGGGGGTGGCTACACCTTC
CASSPRTGVGGGYTF
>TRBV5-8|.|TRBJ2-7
TGTGCCAGCAGCTTTTATCGAACAGAGAGCTCCTACGAGCAGTACTTC
CASSFYRTESSYEQYF
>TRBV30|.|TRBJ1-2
TGTGCCACCCCCGGGGAAATGAGCTATGGCTACACCTTC
CATPGEMSYGYTF
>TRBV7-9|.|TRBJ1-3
TGTGCCAGCAGCTTAGCGGGCGGAAACACCATATATTTT
CASSLAGGNTIYF
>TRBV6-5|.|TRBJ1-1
TGTGCCAGCAGTTACTCGGCAGGGAAGAATGAAGCTTTCTTT
CASSYSAGKNEAFF
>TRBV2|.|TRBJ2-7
TGTGCCAGCAGTGACCGCGCATACGAGCAGTACTTC
CASSDRAYEQYF
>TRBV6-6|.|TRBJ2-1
TGTGCCAGCAGTCCTACGGGAGAGCAGTTCTTC
CASSPTGEQFF
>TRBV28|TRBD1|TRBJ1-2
TGTGCCAGCAGTTTCCTCCCTGGGACAGGGAGGCATGGCTACACCTTC
CASSFLPGTGRHGYTF
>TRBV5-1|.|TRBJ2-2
TGCGCCAGCAGCTTAAGGAGCCAGCCCACCGGGGAGCTGTTTTTT
CASSLRSQPTGELFF